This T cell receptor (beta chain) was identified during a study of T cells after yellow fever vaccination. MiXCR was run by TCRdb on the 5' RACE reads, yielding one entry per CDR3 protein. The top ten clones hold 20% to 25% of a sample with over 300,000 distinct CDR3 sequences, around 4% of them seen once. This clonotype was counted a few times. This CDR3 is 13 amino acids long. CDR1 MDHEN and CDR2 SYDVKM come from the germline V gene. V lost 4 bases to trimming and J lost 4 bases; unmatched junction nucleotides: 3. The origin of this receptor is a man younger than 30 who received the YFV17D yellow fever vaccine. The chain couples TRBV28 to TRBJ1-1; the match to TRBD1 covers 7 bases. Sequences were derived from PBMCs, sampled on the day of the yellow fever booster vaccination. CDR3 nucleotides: TGTGCCAGCAGTTCCAGGGGGTTCACTGAAGCTTTCTTT. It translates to CASSSRGFTEAFF.